This entry lists 27 T cell receptor beta chains sequenced from one sample in a study of blood T cells in healthy people across ages. The use of a sample-barcoded 5' primer and a J-beta primer mix characterized a second PCR of 7 to 11 cycles. In TCRdb, the 5' RACE reads were re-called with MiXCR into one record per CDR3 protein. The sample contains 1.2 million to 1.5 million distinct CDR3 sequences, 42% of which appear only once. Source material: blood. The receptor source for this set is a woman between 18 and 30 years old in good health.

This clonotype occurred a few times. The rearrangement uses TRBV5-1 and TRBJ1-6; D unresolved. The V end lost 2 bases, the J end lost 1 base, and 16 bases lay between the germline ends. This CDR3 has 18 amino acids. From germline, CDR1 is SGHRS and CDR2 YFSETQ. DNA of the CDR3: TGCGCCAGCAGCTTATCTACGGCAGGTTCGTCCTATAATTCACCCCTCCACTTT. It translates to CASSLSTAGSSYNSPLHF.

CDR3 DNA sequence: TGCGCCAGCAGCCCATCGTCAGGAGTCTACGAGCAGTACTTC. Protein product: CASSPSSGVYEQYF. The chain is built from TRBV5-1 and TRBJ2-7; D remains ambiguous. The CDR3 covers 14 residues. Trimming removed 4 bases from V and 3 bases from J, with 14 bases in between. Germline V lookup: CDR1 SGHRS, CDR2 YFSETQ.

The sample holds a few counts of this clonotype. This chain links TRBV20-1 with TRBJ2-7, with a weak D call TRBD1 (6 bases). The CDR3 extends over 12 amino acids. The V gene's germline CDR1 is DFQATT and CDR2 SNEGSKA (reference sequence). Written as DNA, the CDR3 is TGCAGCTGGGACAAAGATGCCTACGAGCAGTACTTC. This encodes CSWDKDAYEQYF.

This chain links TRBV2 with TRBJ2-7, with no clear D. This CDR3 region has 13 residues. Trimming took off 4 bases at V and 2 bases at J, with 9 bases between the two ends. CDR1 is SNHLY, CDR2 FYNNEI, per germline. CDR3 amino acids: CASSVNWAYEQYF. The CDR3 DNA sequence: TGTGCCAGCAGTGTTAACTGGGCCTACGAGCAGTACTTC.

This clonotype was seen only a few times. The chain couples TRBV6-5 to TRBJ1-2; 9 nucleotides agree with TRBD1. The CDR3 is 15 amino acids. CDR1 is MNHEY, CDR2 SVGAGI, per germline. J gave up 2 bases and V 5 bases, and 6 bases lay outside the gene matches. The CDR3 sequence is CASSRTGEMNYGYTF. CDR3 DNA sequence: TGTGCCAGCAGTCGGACAGGGGAAATGAACTATGGCTACACCTTC.

The rearrangement joins TRBV7-8 to TRBJ1-1; D gene ambiguous. The germline V and J ends were trimmed by 6 bases and 5 bases, with 13 bases remaining between them. This CDR3 contains 13 residues. The germline CDR1 and CDR2 sequences are SGHVS and FQNEAQ. CDR3 DNA: TGTGCCAGCAGGACGCTTGGGATGACTGAAGCTTTCTTT. Its protein is CASRTLGMTEAFF.

This chain connects TRBV4-1 to TRBJ2-1; D is undetermined. CDR1 is MGHRA and CDR2 is YSYEKL in the germline V gene. V was pared by 1 base and J by 7 bases, with 14 bases between. CDR3 length equals 15 residues. The CDR3 DNA reads as TGCGCCAGCAGCCAAGCAGCGACGAGGTGGAATGAGCAGTTCTTC. Its translation is CASSQAATRWNEQFF.

J is TRBJ2-7 and V is TRBV29-1; weak D call: TRBD1 (6 bases). The CDR3 is 14 residues long. In germline, CDR1 is SQVTM, CDR2 ANQGSEA. Trimming took off 4 bases at V and 2 bases at J, with 15 bases between the two ends. DNA for the CDR3: TGCAGCGTTGTCTCGAGGGACACGCCCTACGAGCAGTACTTC. This translates into CSVVSRDTPYEQYF.

This clonotype was seen a handful of times. The chain carries TRBV5-1 and TRBJ2-3, with 9 nucleotides matching TRBD1. CDR3 size: 17 residues. After removal of 4 bases from V and 4 bases from J, the junction contained 13 bases not matched to a gene. Germline CDR1 is SGHRS and CDR2 is YFSETQ. CDR3 sequence reads: CASSKNTGTGYPDTQYF. The CDR3 DNA follows: TGCGCCAGCAGCAAAAACACCGGGACAGGGTATCCAGATACGCAGTATTTT.

This clonotype has only a few counts. V usage is TRBV20-1 and J usage is TRBJ2-1; the match to TRBD2 covers 13 bases. This CDR3 is built from 13 residues. Per germline, CDR1 DFQATT and CDR2 SNEGSKA (reference sequence). V was pared by 5 bases and J by 9 bases, with 4 bases of the junction left unmatched. CDR3 nucleotide sequence: TGCAGTGCTGGGACTAGCGGGGATTCTGAGCAGTTCTTC. Translated: CSAGTSGDSEQFF.

The gene calls are TRBV11-1 and TRBJ2-3; D is ambiguous. CDR3 length: 16 amino acids. CDR1 and CDR2 (germline): SGHAT, FQDESV (reference sequence). V lost 2 bases and J 0 bases, leaving 12 bases between the germline ends. CDR3 in amino acids: CASSLRPAASTDTQYF. The CDR3 DNA reads as TGTGCCAGCAGCTTACGTCCTGCAGCTAGCACAGATACGCAGTATTTT.

V gene TRBV10-3 combines with J gene TRBJ2-3; 10 bases are shared with TRBD1. This CDR3 comprises 16 residues. The germline V gene has CDR1 ENHRY and CDR2 SYGVKD. Trimming at V came to 0 bases and at J to 5 bases, leaving 5 bases not matched to a gene. The CDR3 coding sequence is TGTGCCATCAGTGAGTCGACAGGGGGCATGGAAGATACGCAGTATTTT. This gives the protein CAISESTGGMEDTQYF.

The chain recombines TRBV27 with TRBJ2-7, with 10 bases aligning to TRBD1. The germline gives CDR1 MNHEY, CDR2 SMNVEV (reference sequence). CDR3 length equals 15 residues. Trimming took 6 bases from V and 6 from J; bases not matched to a gene: 11. The CDR3 region has the DNA TGTGCCAGCAGACCCACCTCGGGACAGGGGACCGAGCAGTACTTC. This gives the protein CASRPTSGQGTEQYF.

This chain uses TRBV20-1 with TRBJ2-1, with D possibly TRBD2 on 6 matching bases. The CDR3 runs to 15 residues. V lost 5 bases to trimming and J lost 0 bases, with 14 bases between them. In germline, CDR1 is DFQATT, CDR2 SNEGSKA (reference sequence). The chain's CDR3 is CSAFPDYISYNEQFF. The CDR3 DNA reads as TGCAGTGCTTTCCCGGACTATATCTCCTACAATGAGCAGTTCTTC.

This chain joins TRBV6-5 and TRBJ2-7, with D perhaps matching TRBD1 (5 bases). Germline-derived CDR1 and CDR2 are MNHEY and SVGAGI. This CDR3 is built from 15 residues. V was pared by 6 bases and J by 0 bases, with 15 bases between. In DNA form, the CDR3 reads TGTGCCAGCAGCTACAGGACCCGGAGCTCCTACGAGCAGTACTTC. This codes for CASSYRTRSSYEQYF.

In nucleotides, the CDR3 is TGTGCCAGCAGTTTATCCGGAGACACAGATACGCAGTATTTT. Protein product: CASSLSGDTDTQYF. The chain carries TRBV28 and TRBJ2-3; the D is unclear. V was trimmed by 1 base and J by 2 bases, leaving 7 bases between them. CDR1 and CDR2 (germline): MDHEN, SYDVKM. This CDR3 is 14 amino acids long.

This chain links TRBV7-9 with TRBJ2-5, with a possible D match to TRBD1 (6 bases). The DNA end is a closer match to TRBJ2-7, so the J assignment may be wrong. The CDR3 covers 13 residues. In germline, CDR1 is SEHNR, CDR2 FQNEAQ (reference sequence). CDR3 DNA sequence: TGTGCCAGCAGCGACCGGACAGCCTACGAGCAGTACTTC. Translated, it gives CASSDRTAYEQYF.

J is TRBJ2-5 and V is TRBV27, with D unclear. CDR1 is MNHEY and CDR2 is SMNVEV in the germline V gene (reference sequence). Deletions cut 6 bases from V and 11 bases from J, with 19 bases between. The CDR3 is made up of 13 amino acids. CDR3 amino acids: CASSPLIVREQYF. The CDR3 nucleotides are TGTGCCAGCAGCCCTCTTATCGTTCGTGAGCAGTACTTC.

This clonotype was recorded a few times. This chain uses TRBV7-2 with TRBJ2-5; TRBD2 agrees at 7 bases. This CDR3 is 16 amino acids long. With V trimmed by 1 base and J by 5 bases, 10 bases remained unmatched. Germline V gene data show CDR1 as SGHTA and CDR2 as FQGNSA. Here the CDR3 DNA reads TGTGCCAGCAGCTTAGATGGGGGAGGGCCGAGGGAGACCCAGTACTTC. It specifies CASSLDGGGPRETQYF.

The chain employs TRBV7-2 and TRBJ1-1; tentative D call: TRBD1 (5 bases). CDR3 length equals 15 residues. Germline CDR1 is SGHTA and CDR2 is FQGNSA. Trimming stripped 2 bases from V and 4 bases from J, with 14 bases between. The CDR3 bases are TGTGCCAGCAGCTTAATCCCAGGGTCGTCCACTGAAGCTTTCTTT. This encodes CASSLIPGSSTEAFF. Filled out from reference TRBV7-2 and TRBJ1-1, the complete variable domain reads GAGVSQSPSNKVTEKGKDVELRCDPISGHTALYWYRQSLGQGLEFLIYFQGNSAPDKSGLPSDRFSAERTGGSVSTLTIQRTQQEDSAVYLCASSLIPGSSTEAFFGQGTRLTVV.

The J gene is TRBJ2-7, the V gene TRBV4-2, with D perhaps matching TRBD2 (6 bases). Germline CDR1 reads LGHNA; CDR2 reads YNFKEQ. Trimming removed 1 base from V and 4 bases from J, with 17 bases in between. The CDR3 has 16 amino acids. The CDR3 nucleotides read TGTGCCAGCAGCCAAGGCCTCGGAGGGGCAGGGTACGAGCAGTACTTC. Translation gives CASSQGLGGAGYEQYF.

In its sample, this clonotype was seen a few times. The V and J genes are TRBV29-1 and TRBJ2-7; 10 bases agree with TRBD2. J was trimmed by 4 bases and V by 0 bases; bases with no gene match: 12. This CDR3 spans 17 amino acids. Germline V gives CDR1 SQVTM, CDR2 ANQGSEA. CDR3 sequence (DNA): TGCAGCGTTGAAGATTCCGCCGGGGAGCGGGAGGGGTACGAGCAGTACTTC. Encoded protein: CSVEDSAGEREGYEQYF.

The CDR3 region has the DNA TGTGCCAGCAGCTTATTCCTAGCGGGAGTAGCTGAGCAGTTCTTC. Encoded protein: CASSLFLAGVAEQFF. The chain has TRBV7-9 and TRBJ2-1; 10 bases line up with TRBD2. V was pared by 2 bases and J by 9 bases, with 7 bases of the junction left unmatched. CDR3 length: 15 residues. CDR1 and CDR2 from the germline V gene are SEHNR and FQNEAQ (reference sequence).

The rearrangement links TRBV11-2 to TRBJ1-1, with D unresolved. The CDR3 length is 16 residues. Trimming took 4 bases from V and 1 from J, leaving 16 bases between them. Germline V lookup: CDR1 SGHAT, CDR2 FQNNGV. The CDR3 is CASSSIGFKGNTEAFF. The CDR3 DNA is TGTGCCAGCAGCTCTATAGGGTTCAAAGGGAACACTGAAGCTTTCTTT.

The chain has TRBV3-1 and TRBJ1-6; D is unclear. Germline V gene data show CDR1 as LGHDT and CDR2 as YNNKEL (reference sequence). V was shortened by 4 bases and J by 13 bases, with 11 bases between the two germline ends. The CDR3 is made up of 12 amino acids. The CDR3 DNA follows: TGTGCCAGCAGCCTACAGACGGCGCCCCTCCACTTT. It codes for CASSLQTAPLHF. Filled out from reference TRBV3-1 and TRBJ1-6, the complete variable domain reads DTAVSQTPKYLVTQMGNDKSIKCEQNLGHDTMYWYKQDSKKFLKIMFSYNNKELIINETVPNRFSPKSPDKAHLNLHINSLELGDSAVYFCASSLQTAPLHFGNGTRLTVT.

This clonotype appeared a few times. J is TRBJ1-5 and V is TRBV11-2, with TRBD1 matching over 8 bases. Per germline, CDR1 SGHAT and CDR2 FQNNGV. The length of the CDR3 is 17 residues. The junction had 13 bases not matched to a gene; V was cut back by 5 bases and J by 4 bases. CDR3 DNA: TGTGCCAGCAGCCCCTCCGGGACAGGCTCTCGAAATCAGCCCCAGCATTTT. Translation: CASSPSGTGSRNQPQHF.

The chain is built from TRBV7-6 and TRBJ2-1; 9 bases fit TRBD2. Germline V lookup: CDR1 SGHVS, CDR2 FNYEAQ. This CDR3 region has 16 residues. V was clipped by 1 base and J by 6 bases; unmatched bases: 7. The CDR3 DNA is TGTGCCAGCAGCTTAGTTAATGGGCGGGAGGGCAATGAGCAGTTCTTC. This sequence encodes CASSLVNGREGNEQFF.